This entry lists 20 T cell receptor beta chains sequenced from one sample in a study of regulatory T cells in long-lasting Graves disease (TCRdb year 2021). The sample's time point label is to be understood as: persistent/refractory GD, antithyroid drugs over 5 years with positive TRAb. For both TCR sequencing and RNA sequencing, RNA was extracted from PBMCs in TRIzol. The library was made by multiplex PCR. This sample was sequenced with an Illumina HiSeq 4000. CDR3 regions were amplified by Arm-PCR with iRepertoire HTBI primers to construct TCR beta libraries. The public reads were reanalyzed by TCRdb: fastp trimming at Q25, MiXCR alignment, in-frame beta chains only. Entries are consolidated by CDR3 protein sequence, retaining the most common genes and DNA. In this sample the table shows 500,000 to 800,000 distinct CDR3 sequences, approximately 29% of which occur a single time. The ten largest clones add up to about 42% of the sample.

The material sequenced was peripheral blood mononuclear cells (PBMCs), taken when the disease was refractory, from a patient treated with antithyroid drugs. Receptors originate from a female donor with Graves disease.

This clonotype was recorded a few times. V usage is TRBV6-9 and J usage is TRBJ1-6; 10 nucleotides match TRBD1. This CDR3 has 15 amino acids. Germline V gene lookup returns CDR1 MNHGY and CDR2 SVAAGI. After removal of 3 bases from V and 14 bases from J, the junction contained 10 bases not matched to a gene. CDR3 sequence reads: CASSYSRDRGQALHF. The CDR3, as DNA: TGTGCCAGCAGTTACAGCCGGGACAGGGGCCAGGCCCTCCACTTT.

This chain uses TRBV15 with TRBJ1-4, with TRBD1 matching over 7 bases. The CDR3 covers 15 residues. The germline gives CDR1 LNHNV, CDR2 YYDKDF (reference sequence). The V gene end was trimmed by 0 bases and the J gene end by 8 bases; junction bases not matched to a gene: 6. The CDR3 sequence is CATSREQGLGEKLFF. CDR3 nucleotide sequence: TGTGCCACCAGCAGAGAACAGGGGTTAGGGGAAAAACTGTTTTTT.

This clonotype was detected a few times. V gene TRBV20-1 combines with J gene TRBJ1-1, with TRBD1 matching over 9 bases. From germline, CDR1 is DFQATT and CDR2 SNEGSKA (reference sequence). The CDR3 loop spans 14 amino acids. V trimming: 3 bases; J trimming: 6 bases; junction bases outside the gene matches: 8. CDR3 sequence (DNA): TGCAGTGCTAGCCCCCTCACAGGGGGCCCTGAAGCTTTCTTT. Its protein is CSASPLTGGPEAFF.

This chain uses TRBV6-2 or TRBV6-3 with TRBJ2-3; perhaps TRBD2 as D (6 bases). Germline assignment: CDR1 MNHEY and CDR2 SVGEGT. V was pared by 8 bases and J by 2 bases, with 17 bases between. CDR3 length equals 15 residues. CDR3 sequence reads: CASGPSGSSTDTQYF. For the CDR3, the DNA is TGTGCCAGCGGCCCTTCCGGGAGTTCCACAGATACGCAGTATTTT.

The V and J genes are TRBV24-1 and TRBJ2-5; D not resolved. The CDR3 runs 17 residues. Germline-derived CDR1 and CDR2 are KGHDR and SFDVKD. Trimming took off 4 bases at V and 1 base at J, with 18 bases between the two ends. CDR3 nucleotides: TGTGCCACCAGTGACAGGAGACGGAATCACACCCAAGAGACCCAGTACTTC. Residues: CATSDRRRNHTQETQYF.

Ten or more counts support this clonotype. This rearrangement joins TRBV2 to TRBJ1-1; perhaps TRBD1 as D (6 bases). Per the germline V gene, CDR1 is SNHLY and CDR2 is FYNNEI. Trimming removed 6 bases at V and 2 bases at J, with 13 bases between. There are 14 residues in the CDR3. The CDR3 region has the DNA TGTGCCAGCAGCGGAGGACAGCTAAACACTGAAGCTTTCTTT. Protein sequence: CASSGGQLNTEAFF.

V gene TRBV29-1 combines with J gene TRBJ1-1, with D maybe TRBD1 (5 bases). Germline loops: CDR1 SQVTM, CDR2 ANQGSEA. CDR3 size: 12 residues. Trimming left V 7 bases short and J 4 bases short, with 13 bases between. In DNA form, the CDR3 reads TGCAGCGCAACACGACAGCTCACTGAAGCTTTCTTT. Encoded protein: CSATRQLTEAFF.

The chain joins TRBV19 to TRBJ1-5; D uncertain. Germline V gene sequence: CDR1 LNHDA, CDR2 SQIVND (reference sequence). The CDR3 totals 15 residues. V gave up 7 bases and J gave up 4 bases, with 17 bases separating them. CDR3 residues: CASINDHSQNQPQHF. The DNA of the CDR3 is TGTGCCAGTATTAACGACCACAGCCAGAATCAGCCCCAGCATTTT. The full variable domain, with the rest looked up from reference TRBV19 and TRBJ1-5, is DGGITQSPKYLFRKEGQNVTLSCEQNLNHDAMYWYRQDPGQGLRLIYYSQIVNDFQKGDIAEGYSVSREKKESFPLTVTSAQKNPTAFYLCASINDHSQNQPQHFGDGTRLSIL.

This chain connects TRBV28 to TRBJ1-2, with D perhaps matching TRBD1 (6 bases). Trimming took off 5 bases at V and 4 bases at J, with 17 bases between the two ends. Germline V gene sequence: CDR1 MDHEN, CDR2 SYDVKM. This CDR3 has 15 residues. Here the CDR3 reads CASSPPGARGYGYTF. The CDR3 bases are TGTGCCAGCAGTCCGCCGGGAGCCAGGGGCTATGGCTACACCTTC.

The rearrangement uses TRBV20-1 and TRBJ1-5, with a possible D match to TRBD1 (6 bases). CDR3 length: 15 amino acids. The V and J ends lost 1 base and 2 bases respectively, with 12 bases between them. Germline V gene lookup returns CDR1 DFQATT and CDR2 SNEGSKA (reference sequence). This CDR3 is CSARGGRGGNQPQHF. The CDR3 DNA sequence: TGCAGTGCTAGAGGAGGCAGGGGAGGCAATCAGCCCCAGCATTTT.

In its sample, this clonotype was seen a few times. V and J are TRBV5-4 and TRBJ2-7, with 7 positions matching TRBD1. The CDR3 spans 13 residues. In germline, CDR1 is SGHNT, CDR2 YYREEE (reference sequence). V lost 4 bases, J lost 5 bases, and 6 bases stayed unmatched. The CDR3 protein is CASSGDSRDEQYF. As DNA, the CDR3 is TGTGCCAGCAGCGGGGACAGTCGGGACGAGCAGTACTTC.

The sample holds a few counts of this clonotype. The rearrangement uses TRBV6-1 and TRBJ1-5, with a possible D match to TRBD1 (5 bases). The CDR3 consists of 16 residues. Per germline, CDR1 MNHNS and CDR2 SASEGT. V was clipped by 6 bases and J by 2 bases, with 17 bases between them. The CDR3 coding sequence is TGTGCCAGCAGGGGGGGGGTAGGATGGGGCAATCAGCCCCAGCATTTT. Its translation: CASRGGVGWGNQPQHF.

This clonotype was detected a few times. The chain couples TRBV28 to TRBJ1-1; D may be TRBD1 (6 bases). This CDR3 has 12 amino acids. Trimming removed 8 bases at V and 1 base at J, with 8 bases between. Germline CDR1 reads MDHEN; CDR2 reads SYDVKM. The CDR3 loop reads CASEGGNTEAFF. As DNA, the CDR3 is TGTGCCAGCGAAGGGGGGAACACTGAAGCTTTCTTT.

The gene calls are TRBV12-3 or TRBV12-4 and TRBJ2-2, with D uncertain. V lost 1 base and J lost 5, with 8 bases in between. CDR3 length: 14 residues. The CDR3 loop is CASSLGDGTGELFF. The CDR3, as DNA: TGTGCCAGCAGTTTAGGGGATGGGACCGGGGAGCTGTTTTTT.

In this sample, this clonotype turned up many times. The J gene is TRBJ1-1, the V gene TRBV12-3 or TRBV12-4, with 10 positions matching TRBD1. The CDR3 consists of 15 residues. Losses at the gene ends were 7 bases for V and 0 bases for J; bases not matched to a gene: 5. The CDR3: CASTTTGGLNTEAFF. CDR3 DNA: TGTGCCAGCACCACGACAGGGGGCCTGAACACTGAAGCTTTCTTT.

The chain couples TRBV9 to TRBJ1-2; no clear D. The CDR3 totals 14 residues. Germline assignment: CDR1 SGDLS and CDR2 YYNGEE. V lost 4 bases, J lost 8 bases, and 18 bases lay in between. The CDR3 sequence is CASSSASGFGGYTF. In DNA, the CDR3 is TGTGCCAGCAGCAGTGCGTCAGGATTCGGCGGCTACACCTTC.

The chain carries TRBV5-1 and TRBJ2-7; a possible D gene is TRBD2 (7 bases). The CDR3 contains 15 residues. V gave up 2 bases and J gave up 4 bases, with 16 bases separating them. The germline V gene has CDR1 SGHRS and CDR2 YFSETQ. CDR3: CASSLGGQRGYEQYF. DNA of the CDR3: TGCGCCAGCAGCTTAGGGGGGCAGCGGGGATACGAGCAGTACTTC.

A few counts support this clonotype. CDR3 sequence (DNA): TGTGCCAGCAGCCGGACAGGGGGTACCGGGGAGCTGTTTTTT. Its translation is CASSRTGGTGELFF. This chain uses TRBV6-2 or TRBV6-3 with TRBJ2-2; 10 bases are shared with TRBD1. This CDR3 contains 14 residues. Germline values: CDR1 MNHEY, CDR2 SVGEGT. The V and J ends lost 6 bases and 5 bases, in that order; junction bases with no gene match: 3.

A word on this clonotype: A single base separates this from a much larger clone, so it may be a read error. Without the conserved terminal phenylalanine or tryptophan, this CDR3 likely stems from a read error. Because the CDR3's place on the DNA is in doubt, the DNA is left out and the CDR3 is given as listed by TCRdb. J is TRBJ1-4 and V is TRBV2; the table's D call, TRBD1, has no DNA check behind it. CDR1 SNHLY and CDR2 FYNNEI come from the germline V gene. The CDR3 contains 11 residues when both ends are counted. The CDR3 loop reads CASSERQGLRL.

The chain carries TRBV4-1 and TRBJ1-1, with D tentatively TRBD1 (6 bases). The V and J ends lost 3 bases and 9 bases respectively, with 20 bases between them. Germline assignment: CDR1 MGHRA and CDR2 YSYEKL. The CDR3 is made up of 15 amino acids. The CDR3: CASSHPILGGSKAFF. CDR3 DNA sequence: TGCGCCAGCAGCCACCCTATATTGGGGGGCTCTAAAGCTTTCTTT.